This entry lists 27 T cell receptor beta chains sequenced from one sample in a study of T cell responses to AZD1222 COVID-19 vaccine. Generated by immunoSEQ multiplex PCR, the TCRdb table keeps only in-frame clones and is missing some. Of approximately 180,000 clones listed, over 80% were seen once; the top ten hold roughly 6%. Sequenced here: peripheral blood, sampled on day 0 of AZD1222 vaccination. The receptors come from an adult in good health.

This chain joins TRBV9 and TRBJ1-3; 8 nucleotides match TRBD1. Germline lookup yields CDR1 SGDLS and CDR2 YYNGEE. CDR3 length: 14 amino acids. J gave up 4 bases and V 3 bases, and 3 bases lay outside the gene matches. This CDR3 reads CASSAGTGGNTIYF. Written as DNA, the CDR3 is TGTGCCAGCAGCGCGGGGACAGGCGGAAACACCATATATTTT.

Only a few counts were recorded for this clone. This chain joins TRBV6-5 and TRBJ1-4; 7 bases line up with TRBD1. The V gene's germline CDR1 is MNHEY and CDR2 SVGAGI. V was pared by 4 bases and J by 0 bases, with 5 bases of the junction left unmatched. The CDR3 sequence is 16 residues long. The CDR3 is CASSSGQLTTNEKLFF. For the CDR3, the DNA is TGTGCCAGCAGTTCGGGACAGCTAACAACTAATGAAAAACTGTTTTTT.

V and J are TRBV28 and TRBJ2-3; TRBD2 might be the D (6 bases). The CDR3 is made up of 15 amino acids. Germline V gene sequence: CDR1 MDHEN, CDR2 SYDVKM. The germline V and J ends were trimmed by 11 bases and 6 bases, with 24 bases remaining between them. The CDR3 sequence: CAVRGIPTSGDTQYF. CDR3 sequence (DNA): TGTGCCGTCCGGGGAATCCCCACGAGCGGGGATACGCAGTATTTT.

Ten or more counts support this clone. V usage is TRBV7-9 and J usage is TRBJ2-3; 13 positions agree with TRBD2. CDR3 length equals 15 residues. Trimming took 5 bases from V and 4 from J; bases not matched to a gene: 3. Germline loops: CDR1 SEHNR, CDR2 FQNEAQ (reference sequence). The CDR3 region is CASSLGLAGADTQYF. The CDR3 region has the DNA TGTGCCAGCAGCCTAGGACTAGCGGGAGCAGATACGCAGTATTTT. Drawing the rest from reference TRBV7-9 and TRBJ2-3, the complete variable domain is DTGVSQNPRHKITKRGQNVTFRCDPISEHNRLYWYRQTLGQGPEFLTYFQNEAQLEKSRLLSDRFSAERPKGSFSTLEIQRTEQGDSAMYLCASSLGLAGADTQYFGPGTRLTVL.

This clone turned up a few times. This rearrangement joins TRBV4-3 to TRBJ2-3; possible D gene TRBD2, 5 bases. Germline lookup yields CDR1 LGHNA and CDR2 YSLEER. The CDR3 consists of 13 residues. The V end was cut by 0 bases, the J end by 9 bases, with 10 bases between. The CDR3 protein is CASSQDRSGTQYF. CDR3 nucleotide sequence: TGCGCCAGCAGCCAAGATCGGTCGGGGACGCAGTATTTT.

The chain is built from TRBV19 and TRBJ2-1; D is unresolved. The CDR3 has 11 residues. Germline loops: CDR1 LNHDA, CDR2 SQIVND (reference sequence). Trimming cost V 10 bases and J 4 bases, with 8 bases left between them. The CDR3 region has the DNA TGTGCCACCACGTTTTACAATGAGCAGTTCTTC. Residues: CATTFYNEQFF.

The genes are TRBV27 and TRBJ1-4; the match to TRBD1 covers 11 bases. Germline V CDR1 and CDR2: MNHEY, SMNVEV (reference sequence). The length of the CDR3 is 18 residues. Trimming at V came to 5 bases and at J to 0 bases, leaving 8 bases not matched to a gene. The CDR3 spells CASSAGTGGVATNEKLFF. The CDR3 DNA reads TGTGCCAGCAGTGCCGGGACAGGGGGAGTTGCAACTAATGAAAAACTGTTTTTT.

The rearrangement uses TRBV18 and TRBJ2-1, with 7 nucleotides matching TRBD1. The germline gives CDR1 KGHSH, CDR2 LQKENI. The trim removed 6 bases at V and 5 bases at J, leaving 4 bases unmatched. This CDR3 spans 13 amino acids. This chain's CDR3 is CASSDRVDNEQFF. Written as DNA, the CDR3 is TGTGCCAGCTCCGACAGGGTCGACAATGAGCAGTTCTTC.

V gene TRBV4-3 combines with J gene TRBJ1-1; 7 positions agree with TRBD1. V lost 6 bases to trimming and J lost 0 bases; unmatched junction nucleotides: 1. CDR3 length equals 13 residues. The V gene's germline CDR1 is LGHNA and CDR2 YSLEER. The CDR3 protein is CASRTGMNTEAFF. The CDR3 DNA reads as TGCGCCAGCAGGACAGGGATGAACACTGAAGCTTTCTTT.

CDR3 nucleotides: TGTGCCTGGAGTGTAGGAGGGAGCACCTACGAGCAGTACTTC. Protein: CAWSVGGSTYEQYF. The rearrangement joins TRBV30 to TRBJ2-7, with a possible D match to TRBD2 (6 bases). The germline gives CDR1 GTSNPN, CDR2 SVGIG (reference sequence). The CDR3 consists of 14 residues. The V end was cut by 0 bases, the J end by 2 bases, with 11 bases between.

The CDR3 region has the DNA TGTGCCAGCAGTTCGCGGGGGATCAATCAGCCCCAGCATTTT. This gives the protein CASSSRGINQPQHF. The chain recombines TRBV28 with TRBJ1-5; D is perhaps TRBD1 (5 bases). The CDR3 extends over 14 amino acids. The germline gives CDR1 MDHEN, CDR2 SYDVKM. With 4 bases removed from V and 3 bases from J, the gap between germline ends came to 10 bases.

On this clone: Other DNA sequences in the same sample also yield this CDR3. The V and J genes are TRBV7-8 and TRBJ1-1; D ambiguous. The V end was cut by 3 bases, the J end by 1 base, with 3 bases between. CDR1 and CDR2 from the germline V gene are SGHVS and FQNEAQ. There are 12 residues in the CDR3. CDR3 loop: CASSFRNTEAFF. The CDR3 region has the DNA TGTGCCAGCAGCTTCCGGAACACTGAAGCTTTCTTT.

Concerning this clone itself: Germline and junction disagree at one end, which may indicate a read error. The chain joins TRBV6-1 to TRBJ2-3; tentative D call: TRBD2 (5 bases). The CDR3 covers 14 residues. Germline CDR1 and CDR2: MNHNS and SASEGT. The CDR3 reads CASSKADQADTQYF. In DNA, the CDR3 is TGTGCCAGCAGTAAAGCGGACCAGGCAGATACGCAGTATTTT.

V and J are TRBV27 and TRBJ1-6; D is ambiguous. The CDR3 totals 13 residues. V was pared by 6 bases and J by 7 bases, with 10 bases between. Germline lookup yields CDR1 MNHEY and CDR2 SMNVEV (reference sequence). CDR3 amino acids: CASSQNLNSPLHF. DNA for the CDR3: TGTGCCAGCAGCCAGAACCTCAATTCACCCCTCCACTTT.

CDR3 coding DNA: TGTGCCAGCAGAACCACAGGACAGGGTCCACCCCTCCACTTT. Its protein product is CASRTTGQGPPLHF. The V call is TRBV6-5, the J call TRBJ1-6, with 8 bases matching TRBD1. V lost 6 bases to trimming and J lost 11 bases; unmatched junction nucleotides: 9. This CDR3 contains 14 residues. Germline V lookup: CDR1 MNHEY, CDR2 SVGAGI.

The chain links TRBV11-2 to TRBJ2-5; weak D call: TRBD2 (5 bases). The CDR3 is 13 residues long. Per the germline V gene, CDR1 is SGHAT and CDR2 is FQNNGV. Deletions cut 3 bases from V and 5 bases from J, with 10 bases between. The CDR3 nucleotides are TGTGCCAGCAGCTTCACTAGGCGGGAGACCCAGTACTTC. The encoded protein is CASSFTRRETQYF.

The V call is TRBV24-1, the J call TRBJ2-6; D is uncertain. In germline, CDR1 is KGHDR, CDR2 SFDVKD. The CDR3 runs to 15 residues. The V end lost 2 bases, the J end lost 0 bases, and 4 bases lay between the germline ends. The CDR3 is CATSDYSSGANVLTF. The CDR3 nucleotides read TGTGCCACCAGTGATTACAGCTCTGGGGCCAACGTCCTGACTTTC.

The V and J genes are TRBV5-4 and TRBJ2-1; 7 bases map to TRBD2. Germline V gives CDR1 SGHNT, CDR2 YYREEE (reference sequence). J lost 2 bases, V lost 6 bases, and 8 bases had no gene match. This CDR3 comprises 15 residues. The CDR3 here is CASTPSSGTYNEQFF. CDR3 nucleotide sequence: TGTGCCAGCACCCCATCAAGCGGGACCTACAATGAGCAGTTCTTC.

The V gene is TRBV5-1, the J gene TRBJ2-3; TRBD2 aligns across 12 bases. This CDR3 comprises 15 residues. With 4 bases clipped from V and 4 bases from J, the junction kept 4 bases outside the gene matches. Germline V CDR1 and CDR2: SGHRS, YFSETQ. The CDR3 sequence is CASSQTSGGSDTQYF. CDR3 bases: TGCGCCAGCAGCCAGACTAGCGGGGGCTCAGATACGCAGTATTTT.

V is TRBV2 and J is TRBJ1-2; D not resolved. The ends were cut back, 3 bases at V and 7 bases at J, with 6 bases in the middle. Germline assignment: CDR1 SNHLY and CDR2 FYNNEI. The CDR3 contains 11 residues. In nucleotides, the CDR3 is TGTGCCAGCAGTGATCGAGTTGGCTACACCTTC. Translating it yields CASSDRVGYTF.

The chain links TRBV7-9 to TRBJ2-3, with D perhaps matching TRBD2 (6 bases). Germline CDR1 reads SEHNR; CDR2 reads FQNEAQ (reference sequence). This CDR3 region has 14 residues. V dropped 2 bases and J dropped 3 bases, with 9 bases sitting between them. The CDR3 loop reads CASSLTSSTDTQYF. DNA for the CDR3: TGTGCCAGCAGCTTAACTAGCAGTACAGATACGCAGTATTTT.

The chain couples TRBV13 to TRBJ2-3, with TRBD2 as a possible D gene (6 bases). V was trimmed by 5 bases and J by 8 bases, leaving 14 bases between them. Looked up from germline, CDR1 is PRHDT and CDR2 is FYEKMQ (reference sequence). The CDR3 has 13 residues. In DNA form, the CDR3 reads TGTGCCAGCAGCCTCCAGCGGGCGGGTACGCAGTATTTT. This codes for CASSLQRAGTQYF.

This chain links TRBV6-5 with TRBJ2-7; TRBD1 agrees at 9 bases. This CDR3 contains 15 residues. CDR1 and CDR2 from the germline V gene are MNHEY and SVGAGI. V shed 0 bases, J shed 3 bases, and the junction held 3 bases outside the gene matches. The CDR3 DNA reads TGTGCCAGCAGTTACTCCGGACAGGGGAACTACGAGCAGTACTTC. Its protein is CASSYSGQGNYEQYF.

CDR3 DNA sequence: TGTGCCTGGACACTGGGGGTAACAGATACGCAGTATTTT. Protein sequence: CAWTLGVTDTQYF. This rearrangement joins TRBV30 to TRBJ2-3, with D perhaps matching TRBD1 or TRBD2 (5 bases each). CDR3 length equals 13 residues. V lost 4 bases to trimming and J lost 3 bases, with 11 bases between them. Germline assignment: CDR1 GTSNPN and CDR2 SVGIG (reference sequence).

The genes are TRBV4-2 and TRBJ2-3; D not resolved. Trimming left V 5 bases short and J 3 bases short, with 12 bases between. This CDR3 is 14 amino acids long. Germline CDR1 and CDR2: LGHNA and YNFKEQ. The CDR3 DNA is TGTGCCAGCAGCTCACCCCAAGCGACAGATACGCAGTATTTT. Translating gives CASSSPQATDTQYF.

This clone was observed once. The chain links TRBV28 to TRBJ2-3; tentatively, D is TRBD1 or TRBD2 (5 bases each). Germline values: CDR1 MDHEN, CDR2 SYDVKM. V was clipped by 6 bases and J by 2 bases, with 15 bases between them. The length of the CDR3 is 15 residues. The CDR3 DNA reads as TGTGCCAGCAGCTGGGACCTCATAAACACAGATACGCAGTATTTT. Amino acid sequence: CASSWDLINTDTQYF.

The CDR3 protein is CASSPSRTAAEQYF. The CDR3 DNA sequence: TGTGCCAGCAGTCCCTCCAGGACAGCTGCCGAGCAGTACTTC. This chain links TRBV28 with TRBJ2-7, with D maybe TRBD1 (6 bases). Germline CDR1 is MDHEN and CDR2 is SYDVKM. CDR3 length equals 14 residues. V was cut by 5 bases and J by 6 bases, with 17 bases left in between.